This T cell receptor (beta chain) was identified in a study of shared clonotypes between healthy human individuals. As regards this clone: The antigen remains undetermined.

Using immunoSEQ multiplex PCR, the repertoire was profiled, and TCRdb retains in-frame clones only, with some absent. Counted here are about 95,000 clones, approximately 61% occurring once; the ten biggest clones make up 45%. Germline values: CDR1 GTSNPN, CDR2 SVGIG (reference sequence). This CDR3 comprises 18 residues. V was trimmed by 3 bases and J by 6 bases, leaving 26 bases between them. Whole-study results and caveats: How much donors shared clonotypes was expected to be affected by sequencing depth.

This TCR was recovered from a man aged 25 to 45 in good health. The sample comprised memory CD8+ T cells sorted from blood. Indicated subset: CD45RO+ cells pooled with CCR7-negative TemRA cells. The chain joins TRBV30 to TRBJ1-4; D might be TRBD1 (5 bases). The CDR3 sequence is CAWRPPEILSGLDEKLFF. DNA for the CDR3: TGTGCCTGGAGACCACCGGAAATCCTATCAGGGCTTGATGAAAAACTGTTTTTT.